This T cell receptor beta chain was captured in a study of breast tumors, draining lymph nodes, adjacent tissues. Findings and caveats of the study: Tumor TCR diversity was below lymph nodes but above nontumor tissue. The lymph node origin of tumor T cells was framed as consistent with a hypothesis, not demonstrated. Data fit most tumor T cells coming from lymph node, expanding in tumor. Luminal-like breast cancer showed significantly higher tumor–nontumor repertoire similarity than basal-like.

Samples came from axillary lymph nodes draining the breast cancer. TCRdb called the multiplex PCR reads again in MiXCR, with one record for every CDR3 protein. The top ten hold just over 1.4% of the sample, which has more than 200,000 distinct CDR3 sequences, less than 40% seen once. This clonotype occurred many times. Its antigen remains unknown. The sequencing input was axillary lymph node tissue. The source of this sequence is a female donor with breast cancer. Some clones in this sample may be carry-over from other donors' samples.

The CDR3 is CASSSRTSGIGDTQYF. In DNA, the CDR3 is TGTGCCAGCAGCTCTAGGACTAGCGGGATTGGAGATACGCAGTATTTT. The chain has TRBV11-3 and TRBJ2-3, with 12 bases lining up with TRBD2. With V trimmed by 4 bases and J by 5 bases, 7 bases remained unmatched. Germline V gene lookup returns CDR1 SGHNT and CDR2 YENEEA. The CDR3 has 16 residues.